These T cell receptor beta chains were read from a single sample in a study of cytotoxic CD8 clonotypes in ibrutinib-treated CLL. The repertoire was sequenced with immunoSEQ multiplex PCR; TCRdb's copy has only in-frame clones and lacks some. The table includes some 290,000 clones, around four fifths detected once. The source was PBMCs, collected before ibrutinib treatment. These receptors were obtained from a human donor with chronic lymphocytic leukemia. The CDR3 runs from the conserved cysteine through the conserved F or W. Each record gives: V gene, J gene, CDR3 protein.

>TRBV2|TRBJ2-7
CASRDRTYEQYF
>TRBV30|TRBJ2-7
CALGPGQGTYEQYF
>TRBV15|TRBJ2-7
CATSRGTSGYEQYF
>TRBV4-3|TRBJ2-7
CASSQAYDRDHEQYF
>TRBV28|TRBJ2-1
CASSFGGSYNEQFF
>TRBV7-9|TRBJ2-5
CASSLVSFQETQYF
>TRBV6-6|TRBJ2-1
CASSSTGRTNEQFF
>TRBV23-1|TRBJ2-1
CASRRGVDNEQFF
>TRBV4-1|TRBJ2-7
CASSQESPAILTGQYF
>TRBV7-2|TRBJ2-7
CASSLTAGTSRDEQYF
>TRBV5-1|TRBJ2-2
CASTEPNTGELFF
>TRBV5-1|TRBJ1-1
CASSLGVNTEAFF
>TRBV28|TRBJ1-3
CASSLVGNSGNTIYF
>TRBV28|TRBJ2-7
CASSLLRDSVSF
>TRBV4-1|TRBJ2-1
CASSHRSKTYNEQFF
>TRBV18|TRBJ2-3
CASSLGTGGYTDTQYF
>TRBV4-1|TRBJ2-5
CASSSEGSSETQYF
>TRBV30|TRBJ1-5
CAWSSGDAQPQHF
>TRBV10-3|TRBJ2-1
CAIRGSGTLSSYNEQFF
>TRBV30|TRBJ2-7
CAWSGPYEQYF
>TRBV5-1|TRBJ2-3
CASSLDPATDTQYF
>TRBV25-1|TRBJ2-7
CASSTGRYEQYF
>TRBV7-3|TRBJ2-5
CASSYGQGAGETQYF
>TRBV7-2|TRBJ2-1
CASSEGLAGGEDNEQFF
>TRBV9|TRBJ1-3
CASSAKNQGVDRGNTIYF
>TRBV4-3|TRBJ2-2
CASSRSAIADANTGELFF
>TRBV5-1|TRBJ2-7
CASSSRTGNSYEQYF
>TRBV28|TRBJ2-1
CASSSLQGSYYNEQFF
>TRBV6-1|TRBJ2-7
CASSEPGLGIYEQYF
>TRBV13|TRBJ1-3
CASSQNKFANTIYF
>TRBV7-2|TRBJ1-1
CASSLQGRDTEAFF
>TRBV30|TRBJ1-1
CAWSRYNGGVGTEAFF
>TRBV4-1|TRBJ1-1
CASSQAPGGTEAFF
>TRBV28|TRBJ2-1
CASSYRDSSYNEQFF
>TRBV28|TRBJ1-1
CASSSGQGGSFNTEAFF
>TRBV5-1|TRBJ2-1
CASRSGGGLAGSSSYNEQFF
>TRBV7-9|TRBJ2-5
CASSLESIQETQYF
>TRBV4-2|TRBJ2-1
CASSPAGVEQFF
>TRBV18|TRBJ1-4
CASSDTGFDEKLFF
>TRBV7-9|TRBJ2-3
CASSLGTRLAGGLTDTQYF
>TRBV14|TRBJ2-5
CASSQLAEWGETQYF
>TRBV4-2|TRBJ2-1
CASSQLGPHYNEQFF
>TRBV18|TRBJ1-2
CASSHGGGPTPYGYTF
>TRBV5-6|TRBJ2-4
CASSTPGQDFLAKNIQYF
>TRBV5-1|TRBJ1-1
CASSLGMGDTEAFF
>TRBV12-5|TRBJ1-5
CASGLRRYQPQHF
>TRBV12-5|TRBJ2-5
CASGPWTGEETQYF
>TRBV29-1|TRBJ2-5
CSAPAFGQETQYF
>TRBV5-1|TRBJ2-3
CASSFNPGQTGQGDTQYF
>TRBV29-1|TRBJ2-7
CSVLGTGPEQYF
>TRBV6-1|TRBJ1-4
CASNPRRGSEKLFF
>TRBV27|TRBJ2-7
CASSYPDSYEQYF
>TRBV6-1|TRBJ1-2
CASRGIDRGYGYTF
>TRBV4-2|TRBJ1-1
CASSQVDILNTEAFF
>TRBV14|TRBJ1-2
CASSQAGYGYTF
>TRBV2|TRBJ2-7
CASSGVGDYEQYF
>TRBV7-7|TRBJ2-5
CASSLALAGVGETQYF
>TRBV18|TRBJ2-7
CASSPVLKAPINEQYF